These 6 T cell receptor beta chains share one sample of origin, sequenced in a study of blood T cell repertoires in COVID-19. Clones were sequenced by immunoSEQ multiplex PCR, and TCRdb holds only the in-frame ones, with some missing. The repertoire includes some 340,000 clones, 85% of them detected once, and roughly 3.4% sits in the top ten. The specimen sequenced was peripheral blood. The receptor source for this set is a woman aged 18 to 35 with acute or convalescent COVID-19.

The gene calls are TRBV30 and TRBJ1-4, with 9 bases identical to TRBD1. The junction had 10 bases not matched to a gene; V was cut back by 0 bases and J by 5 bases. This CDR3 is 17 amino acids long. Germline V gives CDR1 GTSNPN, CDR2 SVGIG (reference sequence). The CDR3 DNA sequence: TGTGCCTGGAGTGTACCAGGTACGGGACAGGGAAATGAAAAACTGTTTTTT. Translating gives CAWSVPGTGQGNEKLFF.

The chain joins TRBV18 to TRBJ1-5; D uncertain. V was clipped by 5 bases and J by 0 bases, with 17 bases between them. Per the germline V gene, CDR1 is KGHSH and CDR2 is LQKENI. The CDR3 length is 17 residues. CDR3 amino acids: CASSAMRHSYSNQPQHF. The CDR3 region has the DNA TGTGCCAGCTCAGCTATGAGACACTCTTATAGCAATCAGCCCCAGCATTTT.

This clone came up a few times. This chain joins TRBV18 and TRBJ1-4; no clear D gene. The CDR3 length is 15 residues. Germline V lookup: CDR1 KGHSH, CDR2 LQKENI. Trimming removed 3 bases from V and 0 bases from J, with 8 bases in between. The CDR3 sequence: CASSPGDATNEKLFF. As DNA, the CDR3 is TGTGCCAGCTCACCCGGGGATGCAACTAATGAAAAACTGTTTTTT.

This clone has more than one count but fewer than ten. This chain connects TRBV11-2 to TRBJ1-3; D gene unclear. The CDR3 length is 15 residues. Germline CDR1 is SGHAT and CDR2 is FQNNGV. The V end was cut by 3 bases, the J end by 0 bases, with 9 bases between. The CDR3 bases are TGTGCCAGCAGCTTTTACGGAGTCTCTGGAAACACCATATATTTT. Its translation: CASSFYGVSGNTIYF.

This chain connects TRBV12-5 to TRBJ1-4, with 8 bases fitting TRBD1. This CDR3 contains 18 residues. V lost 5 bases, J lost 5 bases, and 16 bases stayed unmatched. Per the germline V gene, CDR1 is LGHNT and CDR2 is FRNRAP. CDR3 in amino acids: CASGPPPLRDRLNEKLFF. In nucleotides, the CDR3 is TGTGCTAGTGGTCCTCCGCCACTTAGGGACAGGCTAAATGAAAAACTGTTTTTT.

The genes are TRBV3-1 (or the pseudogene TRBV3-2) and TRBJ1-2; weak D call: TRBD1 (6 bases). CDR3 size: 15 residues. The V and J ends lost 0 bases and 8 bases respectively, with 16 bases between them. Germline CDR1 is LGHDT and CDR2 is YNNKEL (reference sequence). CDR3 amino acids: CASSQDIGGAGGYTF. The CDR3 DNA reads TGTGCCAGCAGCCAAGATATAGGGGGGGCAGGAGGCTACACCTTC.